The 23 T cell receptor beta chains below were found in one sample sequenced in a study of control samples from healthy donors and cancer patients (dated by TCRdb to about 2020). The library was obtained by the immunoSEQ multiplex PCR assay. TCRdb's version of the immuneACCESS table is confined to in-frame rearrangements and falls short of the full clone set. An unresolved V gene accounts for under half of the shortfall where checked; the remainder is of unknown origin. The sample records 130,000 to 150,000 clones, 89% of which are singletons. The top ten clonotypes cover around 4.7% of the sample. The sequencing sample was made of blood. The receptors come from a young man in good health.

The chain uses TRBV18 and TRBJ1-1; D gene uncertain. The CDR3 covers 17 residues. V dropped 6 bases and J dropped 1 base, with 21 bases sitting between them. Germline V gene data show CDR1 as KGHSH and CDR2 as LQKENI. The CDR3 sequence: CASSSVATFRRNTEAFF. The CDR3 nucleotides are TGTGCCAGCTCCTCAGTGGCTACGTTTCGCCGGAACACTGAAGCTTTCTTT.

The chain joins TRBV5-6 to TRBJ2-2; TRBD1 aligns across 7 bases. The CDR3 covers 15 residues. Germline values: CDR1 SGHDT, CDR2 YYEEEE. Trimming at V came to 2 bases and at J to 3 bases, leaving 4 bases not matched to a gene. The CDR3 DNA is TGTGCCAGCAGCTTAAGGGGGCTCGACACCGGGGAGCTGTTTTTT. Its translation: CASSLRGLDTGELFF.

This clone was observed at least ten times. The rearrangement uses TRBV6-6 and TRBJ1-5; D is undetermined. Trimming stripped 2 bases from V and 7 bases from J, with 12 bases between. Germline lookup yields CDR1 MNHNY and CDR2 SVGAGI (reference sequence). The CDR3 spans 14 residues. The CDR3 reads CASSYGEAHQPQHF. In nucleotides, the CDR3 is TGTGCCAGCAGTTACGGGGAGGCACACCAGCCCCAGCATTTT.

The J gene is TRBJ1-5, the V gene TRBV5-4, with a weak D call TRBD1 (5 bases). Germline CDR1 reads SGHNT; CDR2 reads YYREEE (reference sequence). The V gene lost 0 bases and the J gene lost 4 bases, with 5 bases spanning the gap. The CDR3 is 13 amino acids. CDR3 sequence (DNA): TGTGCCAGCAGCTTGGGACAGAATCAGCCCCAGCATTTT. Protein: CASSLGQNQPQHF.

The rearrangement uses TRBV2 and TRBJ1-5; 7 nucleotides match TRBD1. Trimming took 6 bases from V and 4 from J; bases not matched to a gene: 6. In germline, CDR1 is SNHLY, CDR2 FYNNEI. There are 14 residues in the CDR3. The CDR3 bases are TGTGCCAGCAGCTGGGGACAGATAAATCAGCCCCAGCATTTT. It is translated as CASSWGQINQPQHF.

The gene calls are TRBV9 and TRBJ2-6; D unresolved. The V and J ends lost 3 bases and 2 bases respectively, with 12 bases between them. The CDR3 sequence is 16 residues long. Germline V gene sequence: CDR1 SGDLS, CDR2 YYNGEE. The CDR3 spells CASSDEKGTGANVLTF. The CDR3 DNA is TGTGCCAGCAGCGATGAGAAGGGCACTGGGGCCAACGTCCTGACTTTC.

Of note for this clone: The sample has other DNA sequences that encode this CDR3 too. This chain links TRBV9 with TRBJ2-7; 7 bases are a match to TRBD1. The V and J ends lost 0 bases and 4 bases, in that order; junction bases with no gene match: 4. The germline V gene encodes CDR1 SGDLS and CDR2 YYNGEE. The length of the CDR3 is 14 residues. In nucleotides, the CDR3 is TGTGCCAGCAGCGTAGGGGACAGAGTTTACGAGCAGTACTTC. Amino acid sequence: CASSVGDRVYEQYF.

The chain carries TRBV12-3 or TRBV12-4 and TRBJ1-5; weak D call: TRBD1 (6 bases). The V end was cut by 6 bases, the J end by 4 bases, with 10 bases between. The CDR3 loop spans 13 amino acids. Here the CDR3 reads CASSPDRNQPQHF. The CDR3 bases are TGTGCCAGCAGCCCAGACAGGAATCAGCCCCAGCATTTT.

This chain joins TRBV5-4 and TRBJ2-7; 12 bases are shared with TRBD1. From germline, CDR1 is SGHNT and CDR2 YYREEE (reference sequence). This CDR3 spans 15 amino acids. Trimming cost V 3 bases and J 7 bases; bases outside gene matches: 8. The CDR3 DNA is TGTGCCAGCAGCTCGTGGGGACAGGGGGCTTCGGAGCAGTACTTC. Translated, it gives CASSSWGQGASEQYF.

The rearrangement joins TRBV12-3 or TRBV12-4 to TRBJ1-3; D is uncertain. The CDR3 is 11 residues long. Deletions cut 9 bases from V and 2 bases from J, with 5 bases between. Here the CDR3 reads CASQAGNTIYF. CDR3 bases: TGTGCCAGTCAGGCTGGAAACACCATATATTTT.

J is TRBJ1-1 and V is TRBV10-3; possible D gene TRBD1, 5 bases. Germline V lookup: CDR1 ENHRY, CDR2 SYGVKD. V lost 2 bases, J lost 4 bases, and 8 bases lay in between. The CDR3 is made up of 13 amino acids. The CDR3 bases are TGTGCCATCAGTGAGCTTGGGGGCACTGAAGCTTTCTTT. Translated: CAISELGGTEAFF.

J is TRBJ1-1 and V is TRBV4-1, with 8 bases matching TRBD1. After removal of 6 bases from V and 4 bases from J, the junction contained 7 bases not matched to a gene. Per germline, CDR1 MGHRA and CDR2 YSYEKL. This CDR3 is 14 amino acids long. In nucleotides, the CDR3 is TGCGCCAGCAGAGACAGGGGTTGGAGCACTGAAGCTTTCTTT. This codes for CASRDRGWSTEAFF.

This chain links TRBV5-5 with TRBJ2-7, with 8 bases that match TRBD1. In germline, CDR1 is SGHKS, CDR2 YYEKEE (reference sequence). The CDR3 has 15 amino acids. V lost 4 bases to trimming and J lost 2 bases; unmatched junction nucleotides: 8. CDR3 nucleotides: TGTGCCAGCAGCACCGGACAGGGCAAGCCCTACGAGCAGTACTTC. Translation gives CASSTGQGKPYEQYF. Drawing the rest from reference TRBV5-5 and TRBJ2-7, the complete variable domain is DAGVTQSPTHLIKTRGQQVTLRCSPISGHKSVSWYQQVLGQGPQFIFQYYEKEERGRGNFPDRFSARQFPNYSSELNVNALLLGDSALYLCASSTGQGKPYEQYFGPGTRLTVT.

This chain joins TRBV4-3 and TRBJ2-1; TRBD2 aligns across 11 bases. CDR1 is LGHNA and CDR2 is YSLEER in the germline V gene. V was pared by 3 bases and J by 11 bases, with 6 bases of the junction left unmatched. This CDR3 comprises 14 residues. CDR3 sequence reads: CASSHSGGAWKQFF. CDR3 coding DNA: TGCGCCAGCAGCCATAGCGGGGGGGCTTGGAAGCAGTTCTTC.

The CDR3 DNA reads TGTGCCAGCAGGTCGATCGACAGGGCGAACACTGAAGCTTTCTTT. It translates to CASRSIDRANTEAFF. The genes are TRBV6-5 and TRBJ1-1, with 7 bases identical to TRBD1. In germline, CDR1 is MNHEY, CDR2 SVGAGI. The CDR3 covers 15 residues. The junction had 8 bases not matched to a gene; V was cut back by 6 bases and J by 1 base.

This clone came up once. The genes are TRBV3-1 (or the pseudogene TRBV3-2) and TRBJ2-7; weak D call: TRBD1 (5 bases). Germline lookup yields CDR1 LGHDT and CDR2 YNNKEL (reference sequence). The CDR3 extends over 17 amino acids. V was pared by 0 bases and J by 4 bases, with 19 bases between. CDR3 DNA sequence: TGTGCCAGCAGCCAAGAGGGTTTGTGGCAGGGTGGTTACGAGCAGTACTTC. As protein: CASSQEGLWQGGYEQYF.

The V call is TRBV6-5, the J call TRBJ1-3, with 7 positions matching TRBD1. The J segment lost 2 bases and the V segment lost 2 bases, leaving 6 bases of the junction unmatched. The CDR3 is 16 amino acids. The germline gives CDR1 MNHEY, CDR2 SVGAGI. The CDR3, as DNA: TGTGCCAGCAGTTACAGTACAGGGACAGCTGGAAACACCATATATTTT. Translating it yields CASSYSTGTAGNTIYF.

J is TRBJ2-7 and V is TRBV27, with 10 bases that match TRBD2. The CDR3 has 15 residues. With V trimmed by 0 bases and J by 2 bases, 1 base remained unmatched. Germline V gives CDR1 MNHEY, CDR2 SMNVEV (reference sequence). The CDR3 nucleotides read TGTGCCAGCAGTTTATCTAGCGGGGGGACCTACGAGCAGTACTTC. The encoded protein is CASSLSSGGTYEQYF.

This sequence joins TRBV2 and TRBJ2-3; 10 bases are a match to TRBD2. V was pared by 8 bases and J by 4 bases, with 9 bases of the junction left unmatched. The CDR3 has 15 residues. Germline CDR1 reads SNHLY; CDR2 reads FYNNEI. The CDR3 DNA follows: TGTGCCAGCGCCTTAGCGGGGGGCGTCGCAGATACGCAGTATTTT. Translated, it gives CASALAGGVADTQYF. Supplemented by reference TRBV2 and TRBJ2-3, the full variable domain reads EPEVTQTPSHQVTQMGQEVILRCVPISNHLYFYWYRQILGQKVEFLVSFYNNEISEKSEIFDDQFSVERPDGSNFTLKIRSTKLEDSAMYFCASALAGGVADTQYFGPGTRLTVL.

The V gene is TRBV5-1, the J gene TRBJ2-1, with TRBD2 matching 8 bases. In germline, CDR1 is SGHRS, CDR2 YFSETQ. V was pared by 5 bases and J by 8 bases, with 9 bases of the junction left unmatched. The CDR3 is 14 residues long. The chain's CDR3 is CASSGVAGSDEQFF. CDR3 nucleotide sequence: TGCGCCAGCAGTGGGGTAGCGGGATCTGATGAGCAGTTCTTC.

The chain recombines TRBV5-1 with TRBJ2-1; D could derive from TRBD1 or TRBD2 (5 bases each). CDR3 size: 14 residues. Germline V gene data show CDR1 as SGHRS and CDR2 as YFSETQ. Trimming removed 8 bases at V and 8 bases at J, with 20 bases between. The DNA for the CDR3 is TGCGCCAGTGGGACCTCTGTTGGCCGACATGAGCAGTTCTTC. It encodes CASGTSVGRHEQFF.

J is TRBJ2-2 and V is TRBV24-1; possible D gene TRBD1, 5 bases. The CDR3 is 16 residues long. Trimming left V 0 bases short and J 2 bases short, with 9 bases between. CDR1 and CDR2 from the germline V gene are KGHDR and SFDVKD. This CDR3 reads CATSDLATVNTGELFF. The CDR3 bases are TGTGCCACCAGTGATTTGGCGACAGTTAACACCGGGGAGCTGTTTTTT.

As DNA, the CDR3 is TGTGCCACCAGCAGACTCCCGACAGATACGCAGTATTTT. Its protein product is CATSRLPTDTQYF. The genes are TRBV15 and TRBJ2-3, with D uncertain. V was trimmed by 2 bases and J by 3 bases, leaving 6 bases between them. Germline V gene sequence: CDR1 LNHNV, CDR2 YYDKDF (reference sequence). The CDR3 length is 13 residues.